A single sample is the source of the 25 T cell receptor beta chains below, sequenced in a study of CD8 T cells in ankylosing spondylitis. MiXCR was run by TCRdb on the 5' RACE reads, yielding one entry per CDR3 protein. The data hold 650,000 to 800,000 distinct CDR3 sequences, with around a fifth observed a single time. The antigens these receptors bind are not known. Study findings and constraints: Characteristic of ankylosing spondylitis blood, it appeared, was a TCR beta motif comprising several highly homologous variants.

The material sequenced was blood, either unsorted or a sorted T cell fraction (not recorded which). Receptor source: a male donor with ankylosing spondylitis.

This clonotype occurred a few times. The chain has TRBV29-1 and TRBJ2-1; D is undetermined. Deletions cut 0 bases from V and 2 bases from J, with 8 bases between. Germline CDR1 SQVTM, CDR2 ANQGSEA. The CDR3 is 14 amino acids. CDR3 protein: CSVEEGRAYNEQFF. The DNA for the CDR3 is TGCAGCGTTGAAGAGGGTAGGGCCTACAATGAGCAGTTCTTC.

The J gene is TRBJ2-2, the V gene TRBV5-6; a possible D gene is TRBD1 (6 bases). Between the trimmed V and J ends, which lost 2 bases and 4 bases, there was a span of 15 bases. The CDR3 runs 16 residues. From germline, CDR1 is SGHDT and CDR2 YYEEEE. This chain's CDR3 is CASSFGGVILTGELFF. Written as DNA, the CDR3 is TGTGCCAGCAGCTTTGGGGGCGTCATCCTCACCGGGGAGCTGTTTTTT.

This chain joins TRBV6-2 or TRBV6-3 and TRBJ2-1, with 7 nucleotides matching TRBD2. From germline, CDR1 is MNHEY and CDR2 SVGEGT. This CDR3 spans 14 amino acids. The V segment lost 8 bases and the J segment 6 bases; nucleotides outside the gene matches: 10. CDR3 residues: CASRLPGGSNEQFF. CDR3 coding DNA: TGTGCCAGCCGCCTTCCCGGGGGGAGCAATGAGCAGTTCTTC.

This clonotype was detected once. This sequence joins TRBV5-1 and TRBJ2-4; 7 bases are a match to TRBD2. Germline assignment: CDR1 SGHRS and CDR2 YFSETQ. The CDR3 totals 14 residues. The ends lost 0 bases at V and 7 bases at J; junction bases unmatched: 4. CDR3 residues: CASSLEAGLNIQYF. The DNA for the CDR3 is TGCGCCAGCAGCTTGGAAGCGGGGCTGAACATTCAGTACTTC.

The V gene is TRBV29-1, the J gene TRBJ2-1, with 14 bases identical to TRBD2. Trimming took 7 bases from V and 4 from J; bases not matched to a gene: 3. Germline loops: CDR1 SQVTM, CDR2 ANQGSEA. The CDR3 runs 14 residues. CDR3 amino acids: CSEWTSGRYNEQFF. DNA for the CDR3: TGCAGCGAATGGACTAGCGGGAGGTACAATGAGCAGTTCTTC.

There are a few counts of this clonotype. The V gene is TRBV4-1, the J gene TRBJ2-1, with D maybe TRBD2 (6 bases). Trimming took 3 bases from V and 4 from J, leaving 13 bases between them. The CDR3 loop spans 15 amino acids. Germline values: CDR1 MGHRA, CDR2 YSYEKL. CDR3 residues: CASSQSAGPYNEQFF. The CDR3, as DNA: TGCGCCAGCAGCCAGTCGGCGGGGCCTTACAATGAGCAGTTCTTC.

The rearrangement joins TRBV3-1 to TRBJ1-1; tentatively, D is TRBD1 (6 bases). Trimming removed 2 bases at V and 7 bases at J, with 14 bases between. The CDR3 spans 14 residues. Germline CDR1 reads LGHDT; CDR2 reads YNNKEL (reference sequence). The CDR3 DNA follows: TGTGCCAGCAGCCAAAGGGGAGGACAGAGTGAAGCTTTCTTT. This gives the protein CASSQRGGQSEAFF. The entire variable domain, with the rest obtained from reference TRBV3-1 and TRBJ1-1, is as follows: DTAVSQTPKYLVTQMGNDKSIKCEQNLGHDTMYWYKQDSKKFLKIMFSYNNKELIINETVPNRFSPKSPDKAHLNLHINSLELGDSAVYFCASSQRGGQSEAFFGQGTRLTVV.

This clonotype was recorded at least ten times. The gene calls are TRBV25-1 and TRBJ1-6, with unresolved D. This CDR3 region has 13 residues. Germline V gene data show CDR1 as MGHDK and CDR2 as SYGVNS. Trimming stripped 3 bases from V and 7 bases from J, with 7 bases between. CDR3 bases: TGTGCCAGCAGTGACGCATACAATTCACCCCTCCACTTT. Protein product: CASSDAYNSPLHF.

The chain carries TRBV3-1 and TRBJ1-4; D ambiguous. Germline lookup yields CDR1 LGHDT and CDR2 YNNKEL (reference sequence). V gave up 1 base and J gave up 8 bases, with 14 bases separating them. The CDR3 sequence is 15 residues long. The CDR3 protein is CASSQGATTGEKLFF. The CDR3, as DNA: TGTGCCAGCAGCCAAGGGGCCACAACGGGGGAAAAACTGTTTTTT.

This clonotype appeared a few times. This chain uses TRBV12-3 or TRBV12-4 with TRBJ2-2; tentative D call: TRBD1 (6 bases). Between the trimmed V and J ends, which lost 7 bases and 1 base, there was a span of 16 bases. This CDR3 region has 16 residues. The chain's CDR3 is CASTVTGKRNTGELFF. CDR3 sequence (DNA): TGTGCCAGCACCGTTACAGGGAAACGGAACACCGGGGAGCTGTTTTTT.

The chain carries TRBV4-1 and TRBJ2-1, with 9 positions matching TRBD2. The junction had 4 bases not matched to a gene; V was cut back by 4 bases and J by 6 bases. The CDR3 extends over 14 amino acids. The germline gives CDR1 MGHRA, CDR2 YSYEKL. CDR3 sequence reads: CASSRGGAGNEQFF. The CDR3 DNA sequence: TGCGCCAGCAGCCGCGGGGGGGCGGGCAATGAGCAGTTCTTC.

Only a few counts were recorded for this clonotype. V usage is TRBV12-3 or TRBV12-4 and J usage is TRBJ1-5; D perhaps matches TRBD1 (5 bases). V was trimmed by 3 bases and J by 7 bases, leaving 19 bases between them. The CDR3 sequence is 16 residues long. This chain's CDR3 is CASSLQGKGVLQPQHF. The CDR3, as DNA: TGTGCCAGCAGTTTGCAGGGTAAAGGCGTCTTACAGCCCCAGCATTTT.

This chain links TRBV6-1 with TRBJ1-1; D call uncertain. The germline V gene encodes CDR1 MNHNS and CDR2 SASEGT. V was pared by 6 bases and J by 1 base, with 9 bases between. This CDR3 contains 13 residues. The CDR3 region has the DNA TGTGCCAGCAGGCGAACAGAGAACACTGAAGCTTTCTTT. Translated, it gives CASRRTENTEAFF.

The rearrangement joins TRBV7-6 to TRBJ2-1; a possible D gene is TRBD1 (5 bases). Trimming took off 0 bases at V and 3 bases at J, with 9 bases between the two ends. The CDR3 sequence is 15 residues long. Germline V lookup: CDR1 SGHVS, CDR2 FNYEAQ. The CDR3 sequence is CASSLAQGHYNEQFF. The CDR3 DNA follows: TGTGCCAGCAGCTTAGCTCAGGGTCACTACAATGAGCAGTTCTTC.

The CDR3 bases are TGTGCCTGCTCGCCACCAATGGGCTACACCTTC. This encodes CACSPPMGYTF. The rearrangement uses TRBV30 and TRBJ1-2; D is unresolved. Germline assignment: CDR1 GTSNPN and CDR2 SVGIG (reference sequence). Trimming took 6 bases from V and 8 from J, leaving 13 bases between them. The CDR3 loop spans 11 amino acids.

This clonotype was seen many times. The chain is built from TRBV24-1 and TRBJ1-2; TRBD1 is a possible D gene (6 bases). The V end lost 12 bases, the J end lost 4 bases, and 11 bases lay between the germline ends. CDR1 and CDR2 from the germline V gene are KGHDR and SFDVKD. This CDR3 spans 11 amino acids. CDR3 loop: CAATGTYGYTF. Here the CDR3 DNA reads TGTGCCGCTACAGGGACCTATGGCTACACCTTC.

This clonotype occurred many times. The rearrangement links TRBV10-3 to TRBJ2-5; D may match TRBD1 or TRBD2 (5 bases each). The germline CDR1 and CDR2 sequences are ENHRY and SYGVKD. The V gene lost 3 bases and the J gene lost 5 bases, with 10 bases spanning the gap. The CDR3 runs to 13 residues. The CDR3 bases are TGTGCCATCAGTGAAAGGGACCGGGAGACCCAGTACTTC. It specifies CAISERDRETQYF.

This clonotype was detected only a few times. V is TRBV7-9 and J is TRBJ1-1; 8 bases map to TRBD1. The CDR3 has 15 residues. Trimming removed 2 bases from V and 1 base from J; junction bases left unmatched: 3. Germline loops: CDR1 SEHNR, CDR2 FQNEAQ (reference sequence). As DNA, the CDR3 is TGTGCCAGCAGCTTACCTACAGGGGGGAACACTGAAGCTTTCTTT. This sequence encodes CASSLPTGGNTEAFF.

This clonotype was recorded many times. This chain joins TRBV29-1 and TRBJ2-5; D gene unclear. This CDR3 region has 13 residues. The V end was cut by 3 bases, the J end by 2 bases, with 10 bases between. Per the germline V gene, CDR1 is SQVTM and CDR2 is ANQGSEA. CDR3 DNA: TGCAGCGTTGATCCGGACGGGCAAGAGACCCAGTACTTC. Amino acid sequence: CSVDPDGQETQYF.

V gene TRBV12-3 or TRBV12-4 combines with J gene TRBJ1-2, with D possibly TRBD1 on 5 matching bases. V was cut by 7 bases and J by 6 bases, with 15 bases left in between. The CDR3 contains 13 residues. The CDR3 DNA reads as TGTGCCAGCACCCGGCCTGACAGACATGGCTACACCTTC. It is translated as CASTRPDRHGYTF.

V gene TRBV7-2 combines with J gene TRBJ2-7, with D perhaps matching TRBD1 or TRBD2 (5 bases each). The CDR3 length is 13 residues. The germline V gene encodes CDR1 SGHTA and CDR2 FQGNSA. V lost 5 bases, J lost 1 base, and 9 bases lay in between. CDR3 region: CASSTRGSYEQYF. The CDR3 DNA is TGTGCCAGCAGCACGAGGGGTTCCTACGAGCAGTACTTC.

The chain couples TRBV5-1 to TRBJ1-2; D possibly corresponds to TRBD1 (5 bases). CDR1 is SGHRS, CDR2 YFSETQ, per germline. This CDR3 region has 13 residues. The ends were cut back, 0 bases at V and 6 bases at J, with 9 bases in the middle. CDR3 coding DNA: TGCGCCAGCAGCTTGGGACAGAAGAATGGCTACACCTTC. Its protein product is CASSLGQKNGYTF.

This clonotype was seen more than once but under ten times. This chain connects TRBV7-9 to TRBJ1-4; the D gene is possibly TRBD1 (5 bases). V was pared by 4 bases and J by 4 bases, with 13 bases between. Per the germline V gene, CDR1 is SEHNR and CDR2 is FQNEAQ (reference sequence). The CDR3 runs 15 residues. CDR3 bases: TGTGCCAGCAGCTCGCAGGGAAGGGGTAATGAAAAACTGTTTTTT. Its protein is CASSSQGRGNEKLFF.

V and J are TRBV12-3 or TRBV12-4 and TRBJ1-5; D not certain. This CDR3 is built from 15 residues. The ends were cut back, 5 bases at V and 2 bases at J, with 13 bases in the middle. The CDR3 DNA is TGTGCCAGCAGTCCCCCGGGCCCAGGCAATCAGCCCCAGCATTTT. Its translation: CASSPPGPGNQPQHF.

There are a few counts of this clonotype. CDR3 nucleotides: TGTGCCAGCAGCCAAGATGGCAGGGGGCGTTCTGAAGCTTTCTTT. It encodes CASSQDGRGRSEAFF. The rearrangement links TRBV3-1 to TRBJ1-1; 8 nucleotides line up with TRBD1. Germline V gives CDR1 LGHDT, CDR2 YNNKEL (reference sequence). CDR3 length: 15 amino acids. J was trimmed by 6 bases and V by 0 bases; bases with no gene match: 6.